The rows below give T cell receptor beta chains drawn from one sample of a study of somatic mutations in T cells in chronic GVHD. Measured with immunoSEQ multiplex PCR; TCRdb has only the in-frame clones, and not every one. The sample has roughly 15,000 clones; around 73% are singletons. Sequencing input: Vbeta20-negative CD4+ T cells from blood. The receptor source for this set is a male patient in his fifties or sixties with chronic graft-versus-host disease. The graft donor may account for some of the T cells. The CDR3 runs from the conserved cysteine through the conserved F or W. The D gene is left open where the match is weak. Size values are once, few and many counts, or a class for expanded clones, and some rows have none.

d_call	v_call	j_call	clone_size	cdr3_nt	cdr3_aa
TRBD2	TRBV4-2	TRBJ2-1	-	TGTGCCAGCAGCCCCGATCTAGCGGGAGGGAACAATGAGCAGTTCTTC	CASSPDLAGGNNEQFF
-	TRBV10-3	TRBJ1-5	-	TGTGCCACTACGGTCGGGGGAGAACAGCCCCAGCATTTT	CATTVGGEQPQHF
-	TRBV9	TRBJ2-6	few	TGTGCCAGCAGTAGGGGCGGTGGGGGGGCCAACGTCCTGACTTTC	CASSRGGGGANVLTF
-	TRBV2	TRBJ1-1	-	TGTGCCAGCAGTGAAGGGGAGGGATCCACTGAAGCTTTCTTT	CASSEGEGSTEAFF
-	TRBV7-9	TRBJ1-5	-	TGTGCCAGCAGCTTAGCAGGGGTAGAGAATCAGCCCCAGCATTTT	CASSLAGVENQPQHF
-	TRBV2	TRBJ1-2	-	TGTGCCAGCAGTATTAAACAGGTTGACTATGGCTACACCTTC	CASSIKQVDYGYTF
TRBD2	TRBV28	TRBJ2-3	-	TGTGCCAGCAGTTTCGAGACTAGCGGAGATACGCAGTATTTT	CASSFETSGDTQYF
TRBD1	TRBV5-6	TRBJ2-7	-	TGTGCCAGCAGCTTATGGCGGTCAGGGGGCGGCTACGAGCAGTACTTC	CASSLWRSGGGYEQYF
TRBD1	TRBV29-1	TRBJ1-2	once	TGCAGCGTTTTCCGGGACAGGGGAATGGACTATGGCTACACCTTC	CSVFRDRGMDYGYTF
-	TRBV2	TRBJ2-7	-	TGTGCCAGCAGTGAAGCGCGCGGGTTTACCTACGAGCAGTACTTC	CASSEARGFTYEQYF
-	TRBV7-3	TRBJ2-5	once	TGTGCCAGCAGCCCAGGCGGGGTTCGGGAGACCCAGTACTTC	CASSPGGVRETQYF
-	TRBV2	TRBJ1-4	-	TGTGCCAGCAGTGAAGCGACTCAGGGGAAAAAACTGTTTTTT	CASSEATQGKKLFF
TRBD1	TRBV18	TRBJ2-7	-	TGTGCCAGCTCACCGACCGGGACAGGTCCCTACGAGCAGTACTTC	CASSPTGTGPYEQYF
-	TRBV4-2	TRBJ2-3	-	TGTGCCAGCAGCCAAGATATGGCGGGTGAGGTAGATACGCAGTATTTT	CASSQDMAGEVDTQYF
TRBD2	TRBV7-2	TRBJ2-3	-	TGTGCCAGCAGCCCGGGGACTAGCGGAAATACGCAGTATTTT	CASSPGTSGNTQYF
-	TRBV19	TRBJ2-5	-	TGTGCCAGTAGTATGACTAACCAAGAGACCCAGTACTTC	CASSMTNQETQYF
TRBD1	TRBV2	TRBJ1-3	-	TGTGCCAGCACCGGACCTCAGGGGGGTTCTGGAAACACCATATATTTT	CASTGPQGGSGNTIYF
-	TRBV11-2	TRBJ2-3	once	TGTGCCAGCAGCTTAGATAGGGTAGGGGTTGGCACAGATACGCAGTATTTT	CASSLDRVGVGTDTQYF
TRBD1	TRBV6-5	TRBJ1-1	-	TGTGCCAGCACTAGATCGGGACAGATGAACACTGAAGCTTTCTTT	CASTRSGQMNTEAFF
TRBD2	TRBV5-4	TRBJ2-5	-	TGTGCCAGCAGCGCCGCCGGGGGGGCCGGAGAGACCCAGTACTTC	CASSAAGGAGETQYF
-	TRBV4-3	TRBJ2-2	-	TGCGCCAGCAGCCATGGGGGGAGGCCGGACTATTCGGGCACCGGGGAGCTGTTTTTT	CASSHGGRPDYSGTGELFF
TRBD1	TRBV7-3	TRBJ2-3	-	TGTGCCAGCAGCTCACAGGGGGCTCCCACAGATACGCAGTATTTT	CASSSQGAPTDTQYF
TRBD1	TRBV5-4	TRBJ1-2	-	TGTGCCAGCAGCTTGGGTGGGACAGCCGGCGTGAGCTATGGCTACACCTTC	CASSLGGTAGVSYGYTF